The rows below give T cell receptor beta chains drawn from one sample of a study of blood T cell repertoires in COVID-19. Only in-frame clones appear in the TCRdb table, and some are missing; sequencing was by immunoSEQ multiplex PCR. The table has about 140,000 clones, 84% seen once; the top ten hold roughly 1.7%. Input material: PBMCs or T cells enriched from blood (not recorded which). The receptors come from a woman in her late teens or twenties who had been exposed to COVID-19. CDR3s include the opening cysteine and the closing phenylalanine or tryptophan. The order of the fields is D gene, V gene, clone size, J gene, CDR3 DNA, CDR3 protein. D genes are given only for firm matches. Clone size is given for some rows only: seen once, a few or many times, or a class if the clone is expanded.

TRBD1,TRBV29-1,NA,TRBJ2-7,TGCAGCGTTGAAGGGGGACAGGGCTCCTACGAGCAGTACTTC,CSVEGGQGSYEQYF
NA,TRBV28,NA,TRBJ2-5,TGTGCCAGCAGTTTGGGGGGGGCTAGCGGAGAGACCCAGTACTTC,CASSLGGASGETQYF
TRBD2,TRBV6-5,NA,TRBJ2-1,TGTGCCAGCAGATTCGCTCTAGCGGGAAGGAATGAGCAGTTCTTC,CASRFALAGRNEQFF
TRBD2,TRBV27,NA,TRBJ2-7,TGTGCCAGCAACCCTAGCGGGAGGGTTCACGAGCAGTACTTC,CASNPSGRVHEQYF
NA,TRBV9,NA,TRBJ1-1,TGTGCCAGCAGCGTAGAGGCCACTATGAACACTGAAGCTTTCTTT,CASSVEATMNTEAFF
NA,TRBV6-5,once,TRBJ1-3,TGTGCCAGCAGTTACTCTGGGCGCTCTGGAAACACCATATATTTT,CASSYSGRSGNTIYF
TRBD1,TRBV7-6,NA,TRBJ2-7,TGTGCCAGCAGCCGCAAGACAGGGAGCGAGCAGTACTTC,CASSRKTGSEQYF
TRBD2,TRBV4-1,NA,TRBJ2-3,TGCGCCAGCAGCCGCAGTACTAGCGGGAGTCGAGTAGATACGCAGTATTTT,CASSRSTSGSRVDTQYF
NA,TRBV15,NA,TRBJ1-1,TGTGCCACCAGCAGTGAACGAGGAATGGGCACTGAAGCTTTCTTT,CATSSERGMGTEAFF
NA,TRBV28,NA,TRBJ1-1,TGTGCCAGCAGTTTATATAACACAGGAGAGAACACTGAAGCTTTCTTT,CASSLYNTGENTEAFF
NA,TRBV14,NA,TRBJ2-7,TGTGCCAGCAGCCTTCATCTCGGGACAACGGCCGAGCAGTACTTC,CASSLHLGTTAEQYF
NA,TRBV7-2,NA,TRBJ1-5,TGTGCCAGCAGCCTCACAGGGCCAAATCAGCCCCAGCATTTT,CASSLTGPNQPQHF
NA,TRBV7-9,few,TRBJ2-1,TGTGCCAGCAGCTTAGTAGTCTCCTCCTACAATGAGCAGTTCTTC,CASSLVVSSYNEQFF
NA,TRBV5-1,NA,TRBJ2-2,TGCGCCAGCAGCCAACCACCTTACGACAGGGGAGGGTACACCGGGGAGCTGTTTTTT,CASSQPPYDRGGYTGELFF
NA,TRBV6-5,few,TRBJ1-6,TGTGCCAGCAGCGCTCACATAGAGGGGGATTCACCCCTCCACTTT,CASSAHIEGDSPLHF
TRBD2,TRBV5-8,NA,TRBJ2-7,TGTGCCAGCAGTGCTGAGGACGGGAGGGTCTACGAGCAGTACTTC,CASSAEDGRVYEQYF
TRBD2,TRBV7-9,once,TRBJ2-5,TGTGCCAGCACCATTATTGCGGGGGAGGAGTACCAAGAGACCCAGTACTTC,CASTIIAGEEYQETQYF
NA,TRBV5-1,few,TRBJ2-2,TGCGCCAGCAGCTTTCCCCGCGGAAACACCGGGGAGCTGTTTTTT,CASSFPRGNTGELFF
NA,TRBV2,NA,TRBJ1-2,TGTGCCAGCAGTGGATTGGAGTATGGCTACACCTTC,CASSGLEYGYTF
TRBD1,TRBV19,NA,TRBJ2-3,TGTGCCACCGCGACCCCGGGACAGGGGACAGATACGCAGTATTTT,CATATPGQGTDTQYF
NA,TRBV28,NA,TRBJ1-1,TGTGCCAGTCTTACCACTGATGGAGCTTTCTTT,CASLTTDGAFF
TRBD2,TRBV25-1,NA,TRBJ2-7,TGTGCCAGCAGTATAGCGGGAGTAGGCTACGAGCAGTACTTC,CASSIAGVGYEQYF
TRBD2,TRBV3-1/TRBV3-2,many,TRBJ2-3,TGTGCCAGCAGCCCAACGGGGACTAGCGGGAGAACAGATACGCAGTATTTT,CASSPTGTSGRTDTQYF
TRBD1,TRBV18,once,TRBJ1-1,TGTGCCAGCTCACCGGGACAGACCGCCAACACTGAAGCTTTCTTT,CASSPGQTANTEAFF
NA,TRBV30,NA,TRBJ2-3,TGTGCCTGGGGTATCGTCCTCAGGGATACGCAGTATTTT,CAWGIVLRDTQYF
TRBD2,TRBV7-2,NA,TRBJ2-1,TGTGCCAGCAGCCGCACCGGGACTAGCGGGGGAGAGCAGTTCTTC,CASSRTGTSGGEQFF
TRBD1,TRBV2,NA,TRBJ1-1,TGTGCCAGCGGGGGACAGGTTAACGCTGAAGCTTTCTTT,CASGGQVNAEAFF
NA,TRBV6-2/TRBV6-3,NA,TRBJ1-1,TGTGCCAGCAGCCTGGGGACAGAAGCTTTCTTT,CASSLGTEAFF
NA,TRBV30,NA,TRBJ2-3,TGTGCCTGGAGTGTAGGTGGGGGAACAGGGGATACGCAGTATTTT,CAWSVGGGTGDTQYF
TRBD1,TRBV15,NA,TRBJ2-3,TGTGCCACCAGCAAGAGACAGGGTTGGACAGATACGCAGTATTTT,CATSKRQGWTDTQYF
NA,TRBV11-2,NA,TRBJ1-3,TGTGCCAGCAGCTTAGGAGAGAGAAACACCATATATTTT,CASSLGERNTIYF
TRBD2,TRBV5-1,NA,TRBJ2-7,TGCGCCAGCAGCTTGGCGGCGTCTAGCGGGAGAGACGAGCAGTACTTC,CASSLAASSGRDEQYF
TRBD1,TRBV20-1,NA,TRBJ1-3,TGCAGTGCTGGTGGGACAGTTGGCTCTGGAAACACCATATATTTT,CSAGGTVGSGNTIYF
NA,TRBV28,NA,TRBJ1-1,TGTGCCAGCAGCTCTTCGACCAGGGAAGCTTTCTTT,CASSSSTREAFF
TRBD1,TRBV7-2,NA,TRBJ2-2,TGTGCCAGCAGCTTAGCAAGACCGGGACAGGGGAACACCGGGGAGCTGTTTTTT,CASSLARPGQGNTGELFF
NA,TRBV7-8,NA,TRBJ2-1,TGTGCCAGCAGCTTTTCTAGCGCGTCCTACAATGAGCAGTTCTTC,CASSFSSASYNEQFF
NA,TRBV14,NA,TRBJ2-5,TGTGCCAGCAGCCAAGGTTGGGGCCAGCAAGAGACCCAGTACTTC,CASSQGWGQQETQYF
NA,TRBV6-1,NA,TRBJ1-4,TGTGCCAGCAGTGAAGCGGCGTACAGCTTTGATGAAAAACTGTTTTTT,CASSEAAYSFDEKLFF
TRBD1,TRBV27,NA,TRBJ2-3,TGTGCCAGCAGGGGGACAGGGACCACAGATACGCAGTATTTT,CASRGTGTTDTQYF
TRBD1,TRBV12-3/TRBV12-4,NA,TRBJ2-1,TGTGCCAGCAGGGGGGGACAGGGAACGCAGTTCTTC,CASRGGQGTQFF
NA,TRBV9,medium-sized,TRBJ2-7,TGTGCCAGCAGCGTAGTTCCGAGCTACGAGCAGTACTTC,CASSVVPSYEQYF
NA,TRBV18,NA,TRBJ2-3,TGTGCCAGCTCACCAACATGGGGCTACACAGATACGCAGTATTTT,CASSPTWGYTDTQYF
NA,TRBV4-1,NA,TRBJ2-7,TGCGCCAGCAGCCATGTGTACGGGACACTGGATTCCTACGAGCAGTACTTC,CASSHVYGTLDSYEQYF
TRBD1,TRBV19,NA,TRBJ1-1,TGTGCCAGCCGGGACAGGGGGCTTAACACTGAAGCTTTCTTT,CASRDRGLNTEAFF
NA,TRBV27,NA,TRBJ2-1,TGTGCCAGCAGTTTTGCTGCTGGGGCAAGGCAGTTCTTC,CASSFAAGARQFF
TRBD2,TRBV30,NA,TRBJ2-1,TGTGCCTGGAGTACGGGGACTAGCGGGGGGAGCTCCTACAATGAGCAGTTCTTC,CAWSTGTSGGSSYNEQFF
TRBD1,TRBV18,NA,TRBJ1-1,TGTGCCAGCTCACAGGGACAGGGAATGGGAACTGAAGCTTTCTTT,CASSQGQGMGTEAFF
NA,TRBV6-4,NA,TRBJ2-1,TGTGCCAGCAGTGGGTCCGGGGGCTCCTACAATGAGCAGTTCTTC,CASSGSGGSYNEQFF
TRBD1,TRBV29-1,NA,TRBJ1-2,TGCAGCGTTTGGGACAGAAAGGTCCCTACTAACTATGGCTACACCTTC,CSVWDRKVPTNYGYTF
NA,TRBV2,once,TRBJ2-7,TGTGCCAGCGGGGGAGGCCTATACGAGCAGTACTTC,CASGGGLYEQYF
NA,TRBV19,NA,TRBJ1-1,TGTGCCAGTAGTGACGGCAGGGGCACTGAAGCTTTCTTT,CASSDGRGTEAFF
NA,TRBV9,NA,TRBJ2-2,TGTGCCAGCAGCGTAGGCGGGCCTGGGGACGGGGAGCTGTTTTTT,CASSVGGPGDGELFF
NA,TRBV3-1/TRBV3-2,few,TRBJ1-2,TGTGCCAGCAGCCAAGGGTTCACAGGGAAAGGCTACACCTTC,CASSQGFTGKGYTF
TRBD1,TRBV5-1,NA,TRBJ2-2,TGCGCCAGCAGCCCTCCGGGACAGGGGGCACACGGGGAGCTGTTTTTT,CASSPPGQGAHGELFF
TRBD1,TRBV10-3,NA,TRBJ1-5,TGTGCCATCAGTGAACAGGGGGGCAATCAGCCCCAGCATTTT,CAISEQGGNQPQHF
TRBD2,TRBV11-2,once,TRBJ2-7,TGTGCCAGCAGCCTCGGGACTAGCGGGAGGGGCTACGAGCAGTACTTC,CASSLGTSGRGYEQYF
NA,TRBV4-3,NA,TRBJ2-4,TGCGCCAGCAGCCAAGATTCCGCGATAGCCAAAAACATTCAGTACTTC,CASSQDSAIAKNIQYF
NA,TRBV5-1,few,TRBJ1-2,TGCGCCAGCAGCATTGGTAGAGGAAACTATGGCTACACCTTC,CASSIGRGNYGYTF
TRBD1,TRBV3-1/TRBV3-2,NA,TRBJ1-1,TGTGCCAGCAGCCGAGGGGACAGCAACACTGAAGCTTTCTTT,CASSRGDSNTEAFF